These 9 T cell receptor beta chains were sequenced from one sample in a study of a mutant IDH1 vaccine in newly diagnosed glioma. Their cognate antigens are unknown. This table comes from immunoSEQ multiplex PCR, and its TCRdb copy is limited to in-frame clones, with some not included. The data contain about 82,000 clones, roughly 85% of them singletons. Time point specified: week 23, last vaccination. The vaccine gave 300 ug of a 20-mer mutant IDH1 peptide subcutaneously per dose. The sequenced sample was PBMCs, obtained from a glioma patient whose treatment included an IDH1 peptide vaccine. These receptors came from a young man with glioma. Some clones in this sample may be carry-over from other donors' samples.

The V call is TRBV2, the J call TRBJ2-1; tentative D call: TRBD2 (5 bases). CDR3 length: 12 amino acids. The V gene's germline CDR1 is SNHLY and CDR2 FYNNEI. The germline V and J ends were trimmed by 1 base and 13 bases, with 11 bases remaining between them. The CDR3 DNA is TGTGCCAGCAGTGAAGTCCCGGGATTACAGTTCTTC. This sequence encodes CASSEVPGLQFF.

The chain has TRBV29-1 and TRBJ2-1; TRBD2 aligns across 12 bases. The V and J ends lost 4 bases and 6 bases, in that order; junction bases with no gene match: 7. The CDR3 extends over 15 amino acids. Germline V lookup: CDR1 SQVTM, CDR2 ANQGSEA. CDR3 protein: CSVVPQLAGGNEQFF. The CDR3 coding sequence is TGCAGCGTTGTACCCCAACTAGCGGGAGGCAATGAGCAGTTCTTC.

This clone was counted only a few times. The rearrangement uses TRBV30 and TRBJ1-5, with no clear D. Germline assignment: CDR1 GTSNPN and CDR2 SVGIG (reference sequence). This CDR3 region has 13 residues. The V and J ends lost 2 bases and 7 bases respectively, with 12 bases between them. The CDR3 coding sequence is TGTGCCTGGAGTACTGGAGCGAAGCAGCCCCAGCATTTT. This gives the protein CAWSTGAKQPQHF.

This sequence joins TRBV10-3 and TRBJ1-2, with D possibly TRBD1 on 6 matching bases. This CDR3 has 13 amino acids. Germline CDR1 ENHRY, CDR2 SYGVKD. V shed 4 bases and J shed 4 bases, with 10 bases lying between them. The CDR3 sequence: CAISGRGAYGYTF. The CDR3, as DNA: TGTGCCATCAGTGGGAGGGGGGCCTATGGCTACACCTTC.

The gene calls are TRBV30 and TRBJ1-6, with a tentative D call TRBD1 (6 bases). The germline V gene has CDR1 GTSNPN and CDR2 SVGIG (reference sequence). Between the trimmed V and J ends, which lost 3 bases and 7 bases, there was a span of 16 bases. The CDR3 has 15 amino acids. The CDR3 sequence: CAWRGEQGRNSPLHF. Here the CDR3 DNA reads TGTGCCTGGAGAGGTGAACAGGGTAGAAATTCACCCCTCCACTTT.

This clone appeared once. The CDR3 DNA sequence: TGTGCCAGTAGTATAGCAGCGGGGGAGACAAAGCAGTATTTT. This gives the protein CASSIAAGETKQYF. V usage is TRBV19 and J usage is TRBJ2-3, with TRBD2 matching 8 bases. The CDR3 length is 14 residues. Germline values: CDR1 LNHDA, CDR2 SQIVND (reference sequence). The ends lost 1 base at V and 11 bases at J; junction bases unmatched: 8.

This clone has only one observation. The V gene is TRBV9, the J gene TRBJ1-2; unclear D gene. The V and J ends lost 7 bases and 2 bases respectively, with 9 bases between them. Germline CDR1 SGDLS, CDR2 YYNGEE. The CDR3 sequence is 12 residues long. CDR3 sequence: CASQSFNYGYTF. As DNA, the CDR3 is TGTGCCAGCCAAAGCTTCAACTATGGCTACACCTTC.

Written as DNA, the CDR3 is TGTGCCAGCAGTTACTCGAGTCTCCCTAATGAAAAACTGTTTTTT. Translating it yields CASSYSSLPNEKLFF. This chain uses TRBV6-6 with TRBJ1-4; D uncertain. The CDR3 runs to 15 residues. Trimming removed 0 bases at V and 3 bases at J, with 8 bases between. From germline, CDR1 is MNHNY and CDR2 SVGAGI (reference sequence).

The chain recombines TRBV6-1 with TRBJ2-1; D perhaps matches TRBD2 (6 bases). CDR1 is MNHNS and CDR2 is SASEGT in the germline V gene. Trimming took 5 bases from V and 5 from J, leaving 13 bases between them. The CDR3 is made up of 14 amino acids. This chain's CDR3 is CASSSGLQDNEQFF. The CDR3 DNA reads as TGTGCCAGCAGTAGCGGACTACAGGACAATGAGCAGTTCTTC.